The 28 T cell receptor beta chains below come from one sample, sequenced in a study of graft-versus-host responses after intestinal transplantation (dated by TCRdb to about 2021). Intraepithelial and lamina propria lymphocytes were isolated from graft specimens using dithiothreitol, EDTA incubations and collagenase D digestion. The method was the immunoSEQ multiplex PCR assay. In TCRdb, the immuneACCESS table is reduced to in-frame sequences with V and J assigned. These tables do not hold every clone; where another copy was compared, an unresolved V gene accounts for under half, and the others remain unexplained. The sample records around 35,000 clones, around 90% of which are singletons. About a sixth of the sample rests with the top ten. Source: ileum tissue, taken approximately 200 days after intestinal transplant. Every receptor here comes from a human patient who received an intestinal transplant, so some T cells may come from the graft donor.

The chain carries TRBV9 and TRBJ2-7; D not resolved. CDR3 size: 15 residues. V lost 0 bases and J lost 7, with 17 bases in between. Germline loops: CDR1 SGDLS, CDR2 YYNGEE. The CDR3 sequence is CASSVGYAHRVEQYF. CDR3 nucleotides: TGTGCCAGCAGCGTAGGGTATGCCCACCGGGTGGAGCAGTACTTC.

J is TRBJ2-1 and V is TRBV5-1; 9 bases map to TRBD2. This CDR3 is 15 amino acids long. Germline lookup yields CDR1 SGHRS and CDR2 YFSETQ. The V and J ends lost 4 bases and 4 bases, in that order; junction bases with no gene match: 6. The CDR3 DNA reads TGCGCCAGCAGCGTAAGCGGGGGGAGGTACAATGAGCAGTTCTTC. Translated, it gives CASSVSGGRYNEQFF.

The chain is built from TRBV6-1 and TRBJ2-2, with 13 bases fitting TRBD2. Looked up from germline, CDR1 is MNHNS and CDR2 is SASEGT. This CDR3 spans 16 amino acids. J was trimmed by 7 bases and V by 4 bases; bases with no gene match: 6. CDR3 loop: CASSGVTSGRVGELFF. In nucleotides, the CDR3 is TGTGCCAGCAGTGGAGTAACTAGCGGGAGGGTCGGGGAGCTGTTTTTT.

The gene calls are TRBV7-9 and TRBJ2-1, with TRBD2 matching 8 bases. The CDR3 is 15 amino acids. Germline CDR1 and CDR2: SEHNR and FQNEAQ (reference sequence). The V segment lost 1 base and the J segment 10 bases; nucleotides outside the gene matches: 9. The CDR3 is CASSLETSGSGEQFF. The CDR3 coding sequence is TGTGCCAGCAGCTTAGAAACTAGCGGCAGCGGGGAGCAGTTCTTC.

The rearrangement links TRBV4-2 to TRBJ2-1; no firm D call. The CDR3 contains 13 residues. Germline V lookup: CDR1 LGHNA, CDR2 YNFKEQ. Trimming cost V 0 bases and J 7 bases, with 7 bases left between them. CDR3 loop: CASSQDLVNEQFF. The CDR3 bases are TGTGCCAGCAGCCAAGATTTGGTAAATGAGCAGTTCTTC.

The V and J genes are TRBV4-2 and TRBJ2-3; TRBD2 matches at 12 bases. The V segment lost 0 bases and the J segment 4 bases; nucleotides outside the gene matches: 8. Germline V gene sequence: CDR1 LGHNA, CDR2 YNFKEQ. The CDR3 extends over 18 amino acids. The CDR3 nucleotides are TGTGCCAGCAGCCAAGAAGGTCTAGCGGGGGGGCGTCCAGATACGCAGTATTTT. Protein sequence: CASSQEGLAGGRPDTQYF.

J is TRBJ2-3 and V is TRBV19; TRBD2 matches at 7 bases. Unmatched junction bases numbered 10, after V lost 6 bases and J lost 1 base. Looked up from germline, CDR1 is LNHDA and CDR2 is SQIVND (reference sequence). The CDR3 is 16 amino acids. CDR3 nucleotide sequence: TGTGCCAGTAGAGCGGGACCACCCGGGGGCACAGATACGCAGTATTTT. Its translation is CASRAGPPGGTDTQYF.

CDR3 amino acids: CASSWQGYNEQFF. The DNA for the CDR3 is TGTGCCAGCAGCTGGCAGGGTTACAATGAGCAGTTCTTC. This rearrangement joins TRBV7-9 to TRBJ2-1; possible D gene TRBD1, 5 bases. The CDR3 length is 13 residues. Germline V gene data show CDR1 as SEHNR and CDR2 as FQNEAQ (reference sequence). V dropped 4 bases and J dropped 4 bases, with 8 bases sitting between them.

The chain combines TRBV7-9 with TRBJ1-3; the D gene is possibly TRBD1 (5 bases). V lost 5 bases and J 4 bases, leaving 9 bases between the germline ends. Germline CDR1 reads SEHNR; CDR2 reads FQNEAQ (reference sequence). There are 13 residues in the CDR3. CDR3 sequence: CASSAGSGNTIYF. CDR3 coding DNA: TGTGCCAGCAGCGCAGGGTCCGGAAACACCATATATTTT.

V and J are TRBV27 and TRBJ2-7; weak D call: TRBD2 (6 bases). Germline V lookup: CDR1 MNHEY, CDR2 SMNVEV (reference sequence). The V end lost 5 bases, the J end lost 0 bases, and 17 bases lay between the germline ends. The CDR3 is 16 residues long. CDR3 loop: CASSPAGGESSYEQYF. CDR3 coding DNA: TGTGCCAGCAGTCCTGCAGGCGGGGAGAGCTCCTACGAGCAGTACTTC.

The chain couples TRBV4-2 to TRBJ1-2; D uncertain. This CDR3 contains 14 residues. Germline V gene data show CDR1 as LGHNA and CDR2 as YNFKEQ. The V end was cut by 0 bases, the J end by 6 bases, with 11 bases between. CDR3 nucleotides: TGTGCCAGCAGCCAAGATCTTAGGCCCAATGGCTACACCTTC. This codes for CASSQDLRPNGYTF.

This sequence joins TRBV19 and TRBJ1-4; D not resolved. Germline V lookup: CDR1 LNHDA, CDR2 SQIVND (reference sequence). Trimming took off 5 bases at V and 0 bases at J, with 7 bases between the two ends. CDR3 length: 14 amino acids. CDR3 residues: CASSLPATNEKLFF. CDR3 nucleotide sequence: TGTGCCAGTAGTTTGCCCGCAACTAATGAAAAACTGTTTTTT.

This clone was counted a few times. The J gene is TRBJ2-1, the V gene TRBV18; 8 bases map to TRBD2. Looked up from germline, CDR1 is KGHSH and CDR2 is LQKENI. The CDR3 runs to 16 residues. Trimming took 2 bases from V and 4 from J; bases not matched to a gene: 7. CDR3 amino acids: CASSPKLAEIYNEQFF. The CDR3 DNA reads TGTGCCAGCTCACCAAAACTAGCGGAGATTTACAATGAGCAGTTCTTC. Together with reference TRBV18 and TRBJ2-1, the CDR3 gives the full variable domain: NAGVMQNPRHLVRRRGQEARLRCSPMKGHSHVYWYRQLPEEGLKFMVYLQKENIIDESGMPKERFSAEFPKEGPSILRIQQVVRGDSAAYFCASSPKLAEIYNEQFFGPGTRLTVL.

The rearrangement uses TRBV7-3 and TRBJ2-7; the D gene is possibly TRBD1 (6 bases). The CDR3 loop spans 14 amino acids. The V end was cut by 0 bases, the J end by 10 bases, with 16 bases between. Germline CDR1 and CDR2: SGHTA and FQGTGA. CDR3 nucleotide sequence: TGTGCCAGCAGCTTAACCCGGACAGCTTCGGAACAGTACTTC. This gives the protein CASSLTRTASEQYF.

The chain carries TRBV10-3 and TRBJ2-7; D possibly corresponds to TRBD1 (6 bases). The CDR3 has 17 amino acids. V was cut by 6 bases and J by 3 bases, with 24 bases left in between. CDR1 and CDR2 (germline): ENHRY, SYGVKD. CDR3 loop: CAISERGGRSSDYEQYF. DNA of the CDR3: TGTGCCATCAGCGAGCGAGGGGGTCGCTCCTCGGACTACGAGCAGTACTTC.

This clone was counted only a few times. The chain combines TRBV5-6 with TRBJ2-2, with a tentative D call TRBD2 (5 bases). This CDR3 is built from 16 residues. CDR1 and CDR2 (germline): SGHDT, YYEEEE. Trimming took 1 base from V and 4 from J, leaving 14 bases between them. The CDR3 bases are TGTGCCAGCAGCTTGTACGGGCTAGGGAGCACCGGGGAGCTGTTTTTT. It encodes CASSLYGLGSTGELFF.

The rearrangement links TRBV7-2 to TRBJ2-7; D is uncertain. Germline V gives CDR1 SGHTA, CDR2 FQGNSA. The CDR3 sequence is 14 residues long. V was cut by 2 bases and J by 1 base, with 9 bases left in between. CDR3 amino acids: CASSLSVNSYEQYF. In DNA form, the CDR3 reads TGTGCCAGCAGCTTAAGCGTAAATTCCTACGAGCAGTACTTC.

This chain uses TRBV6-6 with TRBJ2-5; D may be TRBD2 (6 bases). V dropped 2 bases and J dropped 4 bases, with 14 bases sitting between them. The CDR3 consists of 15 residues. CDR1 is MNHNY, CDR2 SVGAGI, per germline (reference sequence). The CDR3 DNA is TGTGCCAGCAGTTACGTTCGGGGCGGGGTAGAGACCCAGTACTTC. It encodes CASSYVRGGVETQYF.

The gene calls are TRBV28 and TRBJ2-5, with D perhaps TRBD1 (5 bases). Germline CDR1 is MDHEN and CDR2 is SYDVKM. The CDR3 contains 14 residues. Trimming took 5 bases from V and 5 from J, leaving 15 bases between them. As DNA, the CDR3 is TGTGCCAGCAGTCCCCCCCCTAAGGGGGAGACCCAGTACTTC. Translating it yields CASSPPPKGETQYF. The full variable domain, in which reference TRBV28 and TRBJ2-5 provide the parts outside the CDR3, is DVKVTQSSRYLVKRTGEKVFLECVQDMDHENMFWYRQDPGLGLRLIYFSYDVKMKEKGDIPEGYSVSREKKERFSLILESASTNQTSMYLCASSPPPKGETQYFGPGTRLLVL.

V usage is TRBV7-9 and J usage is TRBJ1-4, with D possibly TRBD1 on 5 matching bases. The CDR3 contains 17 residues. V shed 0 bases and J shed 8 bases, with 19 bases lying between them. Germline CDR1 and CDR2: SEHNR and FQNEAQ (reference sequence). The CDR3 reads CASSLALWDASREKLFF. In DNA form, the CDR3 reads TGTGCCAGCAGCTTAGCCTTATGGGACGCCTCTCGGGAAAAACTGTTTTTT.

V and J are TRBV7-9 and TRBJ2-7; D is undetermined. In germline, CDR1 is SEHNR, CDR2 FQNEAQ (reference sequence). V was trimmed by 4 bases and J by 2 bases, leaving 18 bases between them. The CDR3 totals 16 residues. The CDR3 region is CASSSIGRTEAYEQYF. CDR3 sequence (DNA): TGTGCCAGCAGCTCCATCGGTCGGACGGAAGCCTACGAGCAGTACTTC.

The chain couples TRBV9 to TRBJ2-4, with 13 bases matching TRBD2. V shed 4 bases, J shed 2 bases, and the junction held 3 bases outside the gene matches. The CDR3 extends over 16 amino acids. Germline CDR1 reads SGDLS; CDR2 reads YYNGEE. This CDR3 is CASSLLAGGSKNIQYF. For the CDR3, the DNA is TGTGCCAGCAGCTTACTAGCGGGGGGGTCCAAAAACATTCAGTACTTC.

The rearrangement joins TRBV6-5 to TRBJ1-1; TRBD1 matches 7 bases. This CDR3 is built from 11 residues. Germline CDR1 and CDR2: MNHEY and SVGAGI. Germline trimming cut 8 bases from V and 7 bases from J; bases unmatched to any gene: 4. The CDR3 region is CASRQGVEAFF. DNA for the CDR3: TGTGCCAGCCGTCAGGGGGTTGAAGCTTTCTTT.

The V gene is TRBV6-1, the J gene TRBJ2-7; either TRBD1 or TRBD2 may fit D (6 bases each). The CDR3 is 14 amino acids. CDR1 MNHNS and CDR2 SASEGT come from the germline V gene. V lost 5 bases and J lost 3, with 14 bases in between. The CDR3 loop reads CASSTSGGSYEQYF. CDR3 coding DNA: TGTGCCAGCAGTACCTCCGGGGGCAGCTACGAGCAGTACTTC.

The V call is TRBV7-2, the J call TRBJ2-1, with 9 bases lining up with TRBD1. Looked up from germline, CDR1 is SGHTA and CDR2 is FQGNSA. The CDR3 has 14 amino acids. With 5 bases clipped from V and 7 bases from J, the junction kept 6 bases outside the gene matches. CDR3 loop: CASSVGGTGNEQFF. DNA for the CDR3: TGTGCCAGCAGCGTAGGAGGGACAGGGAATGAGCAGTTCTTC.

This chain's CDR3 is CASSERGGSEKLFF. The DNA of the CDR3 is TGTGCCAGCAGCGAACGGGGAGGGTCTGAAAAACTGTTTTTT. The V and J genes are TRBV5-4 and TRBJ1-4; D is undetermined. Trimming stripped 4 bases from V and 7 bases from J, with 14 bases between. Germline V lookup: CDR1 SGHNT, CDR2 YYREEE (reference sequence). The CDR3 has 14 residues.

This CDR3 is CSASRVYEQYF. DNA of the CDR3: TGCAGTGCCAGTCGGGTCTACGAGCAGTACTTC. The chain uses TRBV20-1 and TRBJ2-7; D is uncertain. Germline CDR1 is DFQATT and CDR2 is SNEGSKA (reference sequence). V was pared by 6 bases and J by 3 bases, with 9 bases between. The CDR3 contains 11 residues.

This clone is medium-sized by share. The sample contains more than one DNA sequence encoding this CDR3. This chain connects TRBV15 to TRBJ1-2, with TRBD1 as a possible D gene (6 bases). V lost 1 base, J lost 5 bases, and 8 bases lay in between. CDR1 is LNHNV, CDR2 YYDKDF, per germline (reference sequence). The length of the CDR3 is 13 residues. DNA of the CDR3: TGTGCCACCAGCAGAGGAACAGGGTATGGCTACACCTTC. This codes for CATSRGTGYGYTF. The whole variable domain, remainder taken from reference TRBV15 and TRBJ1-2, is DAMVIQNPRYQVTQFGKPVTLSCSQTLNHNVMYWYQQKSSQAPKLLFHYYDKDFNNEADTPDNFQSRRPNTSFCFLDIRSPGLGDTAMYLCATSRGTGYGYTFGSGTRLTVV.